These T cell receptor beta chains were read from a single sample in a study of blood T cell repertoires in COVID-19. Profiling relied on immunoSEQ multiplex PCR, and the TCRdb table lists in-frame clones only, not all of them. This table has under 450,000 clones, about 90% appearing once. Sequences were obtained from PBMCs or T cells enriched from blood (not recorded which). Receptors were obtained from a woman aged 25 to 39 who had recovered from COVID-19. CDR3s include the opening cysteine and the closing phenylalanine or tryptophan. The D gene is left open where the match is weak. Rows give clone size only sometimes, using once, few, many, or a class for an expanded clone.

>NA|TRBV28|TRBJ1-1|NA
TGTGCCAGCAACGACCCCCGGGAAATGAACACTGAAGCTTTCTTT
CASNDPREMNTEAFF
>NA|TRBV4-2|TRBJ2-3|TRBD2
TGTGCCAGCAGCCAAGATGTGAGGGCTAGCGGGTTCACAGATACGCAGTATTTT
CASSQDVRASGFTDTQYF
>once|TRBV19|TRBJ1-1|NA
TGTGCCAGTAGTATGATTGAAGGGACAAGAAACACTGAAGCTTTCTTT
CASSMIEGTRNTEAFF
>NA|TRBV4-1|TRBJ2-7|TRBD1
TGCGCCAGCAGCCCTCCTGGGACAGCCCTCTACGAGCAGTACTTC
CASSPPGTALYEQYF
>NA|TRBV7-9|TRBJ2-5|TRBD2
TGTGCCAGCAGCTTCGCCACTAGCGGGGGGGCCGCCGAGACCCAGTACTTC
CASSFATSGGAAETQYF
>once|TRBV27|TRBJ2-7|TRBD1
TGTGCCAGCAGTTTACGTAGGGGGCAGTACGAGCAGTACTTC
CASSLRRGQYEQYF
>NA|TRBV28|TRBJ2-7|NA
TGTGCCAGCAGTTCAGAGGCAGTCTACGAGCAGTACTTC
CASSSEAVYEQYF
>NA|TRBV18|TRBJ1-2|NA
TGTGCCAGCTCACCCCTACAGGGTGGCTACACCTTC
CASSPLQGGYTF
>NA|TRBV27|TRBJ2-3|NA
TGTGCCAGCACCCTGACTAGAGGCACAGATACGCAGTATTTT
CASTLTRGTDTQYF
>once|TRBV7-9|TRBJ2-7|NA
TGTGCCAGCAGCCCGCCCAGGGCGTCCGAGCAGTACTTC
CASSPPRASEQYF
>NA|TRBV24-1|TRBJ1-5|TRBD1
TGTGCCACCAGCGACAGGGAATCAAGAGATCAGCCCCAGCATTTT
CATSDRESRDQPQHF
>NA|TRBV9|TRBJ1-2|NA
TGTGCCAGCAGCGTAGGCTTGGAGTATGGCTACACCTTC
CASSVGLEYGYTF
>once|TRBV13|TRBJ1-1|TRBD1
TGTGCCAGCAGTACAGGGGGCGAGGGCACTGAAGCTTTCTTT
CASSTGGEGTEAFF
>NA|TRBV13|TRBJ2-1|NA
TGTGCCAGCAGCCCCCTTCGCGGGGGCCTGAATGAGCAGTTCTTC
CASSPLRGGLNEQFF
>NA|TRBV5-1|TRBJ1-1|NA
TGCGCCAGCAGCTTGGGTACAGGGGAAGCTTTCTTT
CASSLGTGEAFF
>NA|TRBV28|TRBJ2-5|TRBD2
TGTGCCAGCAGTCTCGGGACTAGTGGGGTGACCCAGTACTTC
CASSLGTSGVTQYF
>NA|TRBV9|TRBJ1-4|TRBD1
TGTGCCAGCAGCAAGGGACAGGAAGGTGAAAAACTGTTTTTT
CASSKGQEGEKLFF
>once|TRBV24-1|TRBJ2-2|TRBD2
TGTGCCACCAGTGATTTTTCAGGTCTAGCGGGAGGCTCGAACACCGGGGAGCTGTTTTTT
CATSDFSGLAGGSNTGELFF
>NA|TRBV5-4|TRBJ2-1|TRBD2
TGTGCCAGCAGCTCAATAGCGGGAGCCTCCTACAATGAGCAGTTCTTC
CASSSIAGASYNEQFF
>once|TRBV28|TRBJ1-2|TRBD1
TGTGCCAGCAGAACGGGACAGACGAACTATGGCTACACCTTC
CASRTGQTNYGYTF
>NA|TRBV5-6|TRBJ1-1|NA
TGTGCCAGCAGCTCCTTCGTTCGGGACATAACTGAAGCTTTCTTT
CASSSFVRDITEAFF
>once|TRBV25-1|TRBJ2-7|NA
TGTGCCAGCAGTGAATACCCTCCAAGCGGCGAGCAGTACTTC
CASSEYPPSGEQYF
>NA|TRBV10-3|TRBJ2-1|NA
TGTGCCATCAGGAGGGACTTATACAATGAGCAGTTCTTC
CAIRRDLYNEQFF
>NA|TRBV5-1|TRBJ2-7|TRBD1
TGCGCCAGCCAAAAGACAGGGGGCGACGAGCAGTACTTC
CASQKTGGDEQYF
>NA|TRBV28|TRBJ2-1|TRBD2
TGTGCCAGCAGGGAGACTAGCGGGAGGAATGAGCAGTTCTTC
CASRETSGRNEQFF
>once|TRBV28|TRBJ2-5|TRBD2
TGTGCCAGCCGCACAGCGGGAGAGGGGGAGACCCAGTACTTC
CASRTAGEGETQYF